Following are 5 T cell receptor beta chains from one sample sequenced in a study of CXCR3-negative and CXCR3-positive naive CD8 T cells. It was by 5' RACE with UMI labels that the TRB cDNA libraries were prepared. From the 5' RACE reads, TCRdb lists one entry per CDR3 protein and no DNA. Its listing shows 130,000 or so distinct CDR3 sequences. Sequenced: naive CXCR3- CD8+ T cells from blood. The sample's subset: CD45RO-CCR7+CD27+CD95- naive CD8+ T cells lacking CXCR3 (TNR3-). The receptors derive from a human donor in good health. Some clones in this sample may be carry-over from other donors' samples.

This chain uses TRBV28 with TRBJ2-7; the TCRdb call, TRBD1, lacks DNA for checking. Germline V lookup: CDR1 MDHEN, CDR2 SYDVKM. The CDR3 has 13 amino acids. This chain's CDR3 is CASSLWGRYEQYF.

V and J are TRBV11-2 and TRBJ2-1; the TCRdb call, TRBD2, lacks DNA for checking. Germline assignment: CDR1 SGHAT and CDR2 FQNNGV. The CDR3 has 14 amino acids. CDR3 residues: CASSLEGQINEQFF.

CDR3 amino acids: CASSQDGERNQPQHF. The V and J genes are TRBV4-3 and TRBJ1-5. Germline CDR1 LGHNA, CDR2 YSLEER. The CDR3 is 15 amino acids.

The chain has TRBV4-3 and TRBJ2-3; absent DNA, TCRdb's TRBD1 call cannot be checked. The CDR3 runs to 17 residues. Germline CDR1 reads LGHNA; CDR2 reads YSLEER. CDR3 protein: CASSQDGDASGFDVQYF.

V usage is TRBV2 and J usage is TRBJ2-3; without DNA, the TCRdb call of TRBD2 cannot be checked. The CDR3 consists of 18 residues. Per germline, CDR1 SNHLY and CDR2 FYNNEI. CDR3 residues: CASSAGTSGRVVADTQYF.